The entry below describes one T cell receptor beta chain. Reverse transcription used about 0.45 to 1 ug RNA and random hexamers. Across 54 Vbeta and 13 Jbeta, immunoSEQ multiplex PCR amplified TCR beta CDR3. TCRdb called the immunoSEQ multiplex PCR reads again in MiXCR, with one record for every CDR3 protein. Here the sample spans just over 150,000 distinct CDR3 sequences, roughly 94% being singletons. The record originates from a study of CD8 T cells in Susac syndrome. Germline V lookup: CDR1 LNHNV, CDR2 YYDKDF (reference sequence). This CDR3 region has 17 residues. The V gene end was trimmed by 4 bases and the J gene end by 7 bases; junction bases not matched to a gene: 15. From blood CD8+ and CD4+ T cells, TCR beta sequences were generated. Treatment-naive patients with stable or active relapsing-remitting disease served as multiple sclerosis controls. Negative isolation was applied to CD8+ and CD4+ T cells, and FACS enrichment was applied to TEMRA cells.

The sequenced sample was CD8+ T cells from PBMCs. The J gene is TRBJ1-1, the V gene TRBV15; 10 bases fit TRBD1. This TCR was recovered from a human donor with multiple sclerosis. Here the CDR3 reads CATSITGTGAAKIEAFF. The CDR3, as DNA: TGTGCCACCAGCATCACCGGGACAGGGGCCGCAAAAATTGAAGCTTTCTTT. Using reference TRBV15 and TRBJ1-1 for the parts outside the CDR3, the full variable domain is DAMVIQNPRYQVTQFGKPVTLSCSQTLNHNVMYWYQQKSSQAPKLLFHYYDKDFNNEADTPDNFQSRRPNTSFCFLDIRSPGLGDTAMYLCATSITGTGAAKIEAFFGQGTRLTVV.